Shown below are 30 T cell receptor beta chains from a single sample sequenced in a study of T cell changes during pregnancy in multiple sclerosis. Assay used: immunoSEQ multiplex PCR; TCRdb lists only in-frame clones, some missing. The data hold about 20,000 clones, with 75% to 95% observed a single time. The sequences come from CD4+ T cells from peripheral blood mononuclear cells, collected in the third trimester of pregnancy. The receptor source for this set is a female donor in good health, enrolled as a control in a pregnancy study.

A remark on this clone: A much larger clone differs by one base, so this may be a read error. The rearrangement links TRBV27 to TRBJ1-1, with 10 nucleotides matching TRBD1. The CDR3 length is 13 residues. The germline CDR1 and CDR2 sequences are MNHEY and SMNVEV (reference sequence). J was trimmed by 4 bases and V by 6 bases; bases with no gene match: 2. The CDR3 loop reads CASRRTGGTEAFF. As DNA, the CDR3 is TGTGCCAGCAGACGGACAGGGGGCACTGAAGCTTTCTTT.

The chain employs TRBV4-2 and TRBJ2-1; TRBD2 aligns across 14 bases. The J segment lost 4 bases and the V segment lost 2 bases, leaving 4 bases of the junction unmatched. The CDR3 totals 17 residues. Germline-derived CDR1 and CDR2 are LGHNA and YNFKEQ. The CDR3 nucleotides read TGTGCCAGCAGCCAATCGACTAGCGGGGGGGGGTACAATGAGCAGTTCTTC. It codes for CASSQSTSGGGYNEQFF.

This clone occurred once. The chain uses TRBV4-3 and TRBJ2-7, with 13 positions matching TRBD2. This CDR3 has 16 amino acids. CDR1 and CDR2 from the germline V gene are LGHNA and YSLEER. J lost 2 bases, V lost 4 bases, and 5 bases had no gene match. The CDR3 spells CASSPGGLAGTYEQYF. The CDR3 DNA sequence: TGCGCCAGCAGCCCCGGGGGACTAGCGGGGACCTACGAGCAGTACTTC.

The chain has TRBV5-1 and TRBJ1-1, with 12 positions matching TRBD1. Trimming at V came to 4 bases and at J to 5 bases, leaving 6 bases not matched to a gene. CDR1 and CDR2 (germline): SGHRS, YFSETQ. The CDR3 spans 15 residues. This chain's CDR3 is CASSEPGQGATEAFF. In DNA, the CDR3 is TGCGCCAGCAGCGAACCGGGACAGGGGGCGACTGAAGCTTTCTTT. The variable domain in full, completed from reference TRBV5-1 and TRBJ1-1, reads KAGVTQTPRYLIKTRGQQVTLSCSPISGHRSVSWYQQTPGQGLQFLFEYFSETQRNKGNFPGRFSGRQFSNSRSEMNVSTLELGDSALYLCASSEPGQGATEAFFGQGTRLTVV.

The rearrangement joins TRBV5-4 to TRBJ2-3; 12 positions match TRBD2. Germline V gene lookup returns CDR1 SGHNT and CDR2 YYREEE (reference sequence). CDR3 length equals 15 residues. V lost 4 bases, J lost 0 bases, and 0 bases stayed unmatched. The CDR3 sequence is CASSLAGGSTDTQYF. The CDR3 DNA is TGTGCCAGCAGCCTAGCGGGAGGGAGCACAGATACGCAGTATTTT.

This clone is a singleton in its sample. V gene TRBV6-5 combines with J gene TRBJ1-1; possible D gene TRBD1, 5 bases. V was trimmed by 5 bases and J by 1 base, leaving 8 bases between them. The germline V gene encodes CDR1 MNHEY and CDR2 SVGAGI. CDR3 length: 13 amino acids. The CDR3 here is CASSMGGNTEAFF. The CDR3 region has the DNA TGTGCCAGCAGTATGGGGGGGAACACTGAAGCTTTCTTT.

The genes are TRBV5-6 and TRBJ2-2; 7 bases map to TRBD1. The V gene's germline CDR1 is SGHDT and CDR2 YYEEEE. This CDR3 region has 15 residues. The ends lost 4 bases at V and 3 bases at J; junction bases unmatched: 6. CDR3 protein: CASSLWTGYTGELFF. Written as DNA, the CDR3 is TGTGCCAGCAGCCTTTGGACAGGTTACACCGGGGAGCTGTTTTTT.

CDR3 sequence: CSVVVQGLNTEAFF. CDR3 coding DNA: TGCAGCGTTGTTGTGCAGGGCCTGAACACTGAAGCTTTCTTT. The V call is TRBV29-1, the J call TRBJ1-1; perhaps TRBD1 as D (5 bases). The V gene's germline CDR1 is SQVTM and CDR2 ANQGSEA. The CDR3 covers 14 residues. V was trimmed by 4 bases and J by 0 bases, leaving 12 bases between them. The complete variable domain, with remaining parts taken from reference TRBV29-1 and TRBJ1-1, reads SAVISQKPSRDICQRGTSLTIQCQVDSQVTMMFWYRQQPGQSLTLIATANQGSEATYESGFVIDKFPISRPNLTFSTLTVSNMSPEDSSIYLCSVVVQGLNTEAFFGQGTRLTVV.

The J gene is TRBJ1-1, the V gene TRBV5-1; 9 bases are shared with TRBD1. Germline-derived CDR1 and CDR2 are SGHRS and YFSETQ. V lost 4 bases and J lost 1; bases outside the gene matches: 5. CDR3 size: 15 residues. CDR3 in DNA: TGCGCCAGCAGCGATCCGGGACAGGGGAACACTGAAGCTTTCTTT. This sequence encodes CASSDPGQGNTEAFF. The full variable domain, in which reference TRBV5-1 and TRBJ1-1 provide the parts outside the CDR3, is KAGVTQTPRYLIKTRGQQVTLSCSPISGHRSVSWYQQTPGQGLQFLFEYFSETQRNKGNFPGRFSGRQFSNSRSEMNVSTLELGDSALYLCASSDPGQGNTEAFFGQGTRLTVV.

This chain uses TRBV6-4 with TRBJ1-2; the D is unclear. V shed 3 bases and J shed 4 bases, with 15 bases lying between them. Germline lookup yields CDR1 MRHNA and CDR2 SNTAGT. This CDR3 has 15 residues. The CDR3 is CASSELLREGYGYTF. The CDR3 bases are TGTGCCAGCAGTGAACTTCTCCGGGAGGGCTATGGCTACACCTTC.

This clone was observed a handful of times. The chain joins TRBV6-5 to TRBJ2-7; 8 bases align to TRBD2. This CDR3 comprises 16 residues. J was trimmed by 1 base and V by 0 bases; bases with no gene match: 5. Germline V gene sequence: CDR1 MNHEY, CDR2 SVGAGI. This CDR3 is CASSYSTGGRSYEQYF. The DNA of the CDR3 is TGTGCCAGCAGTTACTCGACGGGCGGGAGGTCCTACGAGCAGTACTTC.

The chain links TRBV4-1 to TRBJ1-1; the D gene is possibly TRBD1 (5 bases). V was trimmed by 4 bases and J by 7 bases, leaving 25 bases between them. The CDR3 totals 17 residues. Germline values: CDR1 MGHRA, CDR2 YSYEKL. CDR3: CASSPPYPTQGRDEAFF. The CDR3 DNA reads TGCGCCAGCAGCCCACCCTATCCAACGCAGGGTCGAGATGAAGCTTTCTTT.

This clone was detected only once. This chain connects TRBV19 to TRBJ1-2, with D perhaps TRBD1 (5 bases). Trimming took off 4 bases at V and 2 bases at J, with 17 bases between the two ends. The CDR3 is made up of 16 amino acids. Germline CDR1 and CDR2: LNHDA and SQIVND (reference sequence). Here the CDR3 reads CASSTPGGRKNYGYTF. In nucleotides, the CDR3 is TGTGCCAGTAGTACCCCCGGGGGACGGAAAAACTATGGCTACACCTTC.

In DNA, the CDR3 is TGTGCCAGCAGCTTACGGGGGGCGGGTACTGAAGCTTTCTTT. Its protein is CASSLRGAGTEAFF. The chain recombines TRBV11-2 with TRBJ1-1, with a tentative D call TRBD1 (6 bases). Germline values: CDR1 SGHAT, CDR2 FQNNGV. The CDR3 extends over 14 amino acids. V dropped 2 bases and J dropped 5 bases, with 12 bases sitting between them.

This chain's CDR3 is CATSLPEGQGVTEAFF. The CDR3 DNA is TGTGCCACCAGTCTTCCTGAAGGACAGGGGGTCACTGAAGCTTTCTTT. J is TRBJ1-1 and V is TRBV5-8; TRBD1 aligns across 10 bases. The CDR3 runs 16 residues. Germline V gene data show CDR1 as SGHTS and CDR2 as YDEGEE. The V gene end was trimmed by 9 bases and the J gene end by 4 bases; junction bases not matched to a gene: 15.

This sequence joins TRBV5-6 and TRBJ2-4, with 8 bases identical to TRBD1. CDR1 is SGHDT, CDR2 YYEEEE, per germline. The CDR3 is 13 amino acids. V lost 5 bases to trimming and J lost 8 bases; unmatched junction nucleotides: 6. The CDR3 DNA reads TGTGCCAGCAGGAACAGGGGGATAGACATTCAGTACTTC. This sequence encodes CASRNRGIDIQYF.

The chain recombines TRBV29-1 with TRBJ2-1, with D unclear. The length of the CDR3 is 11 residues. V gave up 4 bases and J gave up 4 bases, with 5 bases separating them. Germline V gives CDR1 SQVTM, CDR2 ANQGSEA. The CDR3 region is CSVVLYNEQFF. For the CDR3, the DNA is TGCAGCGTTGTTCTATACAATGAGCAGTTCTTC.

The chain combines TRBV5-1 with TRBJ2-1; TRBD2 aligns across 15 bases. The CDR3 extends over 17 amino acids. Germline CDR1 reads SGHRS; CDR2 reads YFSETQ. With 4 bases clipped from V and 2 bases from J, the junction kept 4 bases outside the gene matches. CDR3 residues: CASSPRTSGRAYNEQFF. CDR3 bases: TGCGCCAGCAGCCCACGGACTAGCGGGAGGGCCTACAATGAGCAGTTCTTC.

The chain recombines TRBV6-1 with TRBJ2-1; D may be TRBD2 (6 bases). There are 14 residues in the CDR3. The germline gives CDR1 MNHNS, CDR2 SASEGT. V was clipped by 4 bases and J by 4 bases, with 11 bases between them. This CDR3 is CASSVYGRYNEQFF. The DNA for the CDR3 is TGTGCCAGCAGTGTCTACGGGAGATACAATGAGCAGTTCTTC.

The V and J genes are TRBV7-3 and TRBJ2-3; tentative D call: TRBD2 (6 bases). CDR3 length: 15 residues. CDR1 and CDR2 (germline): SGHTA, FQGTGA. V was shortened by 5 bases and J by 1 base, with 13 bases between the two germline ends. The CDR3 reads CASSASPSGTDTQYF. Here the CDR3 DNA reads TGTGCCAGCAGCGCAAGTCCTAGCGGCACAGATACGCAGTATTTT.

The chain links TRBV18 to TRBJ2-1; D is undetermined. V gave up 6 bases and J gave up 7 bases, with 10 bases separating them. Germline V lookup: CDR1 KGHSH, CDR2 LQKENI. The CDR3 sequence is 12 residues long. This CDR3 is CASSPERNEQFF. In nucleotides, the CDR3 is TGTGCCAGCTCTCCGGAGAGGAATGAGCAGTTCTTC. The full variable domain, its missing parts supplied by reference TRBV18 and TRBJ2-1, is NAGVMQNPRHLVRRRGQEARLRCSPMKGHSHVYWYRQLPEEGLKFMVYLQKENIIDESGMPKERFSAEFPKEGPSILRIQQVVRGDSAAYFCASSPERNEQFFGPGTRLTVL.

The chain links TRBV19 to TRBJ1-2; D unclear. Trimming pared 1 base from V and 9 bases from J, leaving 12 bases between. The germline CDR1 and CDR2 sequences are LNHDA and SQIVND (reference sequence). This CDR3 comprises 13 residues. The CDR3 DNA is TGTGCCAGTAGTATAGCTAGGATAACAAGCTACACCTTC. Protein sequence: CASSIARITSYTF.

This rearrangement joins TRBV19 to TRBJ2-3; 14 bases align to TRBD2. The CDR3 is 18 amino acids. The germline gives CDR1 LNHDA, CDR2 SQIVND (reference sequence). With 5 bases clipped from V and 4 bases from J, the junction kept 11 bases outside the gene matches. CDR3 residues: CASSAEPPGLAGADTQYF. The CDR3 DNA follows: TGTGCCAGTAGTGCCGAACCACCGGGACTAGCGGGGGCAGATACGCAGTATTTT.

The V call is TRBV27, the J call TRBJ2-2; no definite D call. The CDR3 totals 11 residues. CDR1 and CDR2 from the germline V gene are MNHEY and SMNVEV (reference sequence). The V end was cut by 5 bases, the J end by 6 bases, with 4 bases between. The CDR3 is CASSLSGELFF. The CDR3 nucleotides read TGTGCCAGCAGTCTGTCCGGGGAGCTGTTTTTT.

CDR3 in amino acids: CASSMTGGSQPQHF. The CDR3 nucleotides are TGTGCCAGCAGTATGACAGGGGGAAGTCAGCCCCAGCATTTT. The chain has TRBV6-1 and TRBJ1-5; 9 bases are shared with TRBD1. The CDR3 spans 14 residues. Germline CDR1 is MNHNS and CDR2 is SASEGT. V dropped 5 bases and J dropped 6; count of bases not matched to a gene: 5.

The gene calls are TRBV7-2 and TRBJ2-2, with D possibly being TRBD2 (6 bases). The CDR3 is 18 residues long. Trimming cost V 1 base and J 5 bases, with 20 bases left between them. CDR1 and CDR2 from the germline V gene are SGHTA and FQGNSA. CDR3 nucleotides: TGTGCCAGCAGCTTAGGAGTGTCGGGCGGGACGGGGACCGGGGAGCTGTTTTTT. Residues: CASSLGVSGGTGTGELFF.

CDR3 protein: CASSLRDRSNQPQHF. CDR3 DNA: TGTGCCAGCAGCTTACGGGACAGAAGCAATCAGCCCCAGCATTTT. The chain has TRBV5-6 and TRBJ1-5, with 7 bases lining up with TRBD1. The CDR3 spans 15 residues. V lost 2 bases and J lost 1; bases outside the gene matches: 3. Per germline, CDR1 SGHDT and CDR2 YYEEEE.

The gene calls are TRBV2 and TRBJ1-3, with 7 positions matching TRBD1. Germline-derived CDR1 and CDR2 are SNHLY and FYNNEI. The CDR3 totals 16 residues. V gave up 1 base and J gave up 0 bases; unmatched junction bases: 3. The CDR3 nucleotides read TGTGCCAGCAGTGAAGAGACAGGGTTCTCTGGAAACACCATATATTTT. Translating gives CASSEETGFSGNTIYF.

This chain uses TRBV7-6 with TRBJ2-1, with 7 bases that match TRBD2. The CDR3 has 16 amino acids. Germline V gene sequence: CDR1 SGHVS, CDR2 FNYEAQ. J was trimmed by 3 bases and V by 3 bases; bases with no gene match: 8. The DNA of the CDR3 is TGTGCCAGCAGCTTCAACCTAGCGGCACTCTACAATGAGCAGTTCTTC. Amino acids: CASSFNLAALYNEQFF.

This clone has just one count. V usage is TRBV19 and J usage is TRBJ2-3; maybe TRBD2 (6 bases). The CDR3 length is 14 residues. Germline assignment: CDR1 LNHDA and CDR2 SQIVND (reference sequence). V dropped 6 bases and J dropped 2 bases, with 12 bases sitting between them. CDR3 loop: CASRGGANTDTQYF. The CDR3, as DNA: TGTGCCAGTAGGGGGGGAGCAAACACAGATACGCAGTATTTT.